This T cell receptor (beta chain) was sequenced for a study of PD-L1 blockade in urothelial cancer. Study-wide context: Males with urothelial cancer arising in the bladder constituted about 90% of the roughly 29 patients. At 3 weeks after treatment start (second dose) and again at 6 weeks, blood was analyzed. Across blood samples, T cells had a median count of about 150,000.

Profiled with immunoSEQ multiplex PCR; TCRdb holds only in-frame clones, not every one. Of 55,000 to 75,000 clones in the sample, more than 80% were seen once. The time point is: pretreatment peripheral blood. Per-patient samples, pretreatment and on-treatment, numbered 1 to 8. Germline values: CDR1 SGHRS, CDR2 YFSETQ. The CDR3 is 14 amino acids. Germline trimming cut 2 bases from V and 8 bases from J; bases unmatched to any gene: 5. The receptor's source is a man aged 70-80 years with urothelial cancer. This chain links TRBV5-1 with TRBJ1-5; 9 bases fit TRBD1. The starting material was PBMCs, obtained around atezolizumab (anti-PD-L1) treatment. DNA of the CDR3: TGCGCCAGCAGCTTAACAGGGGGCAGGGAGCCCCAGCATTTT. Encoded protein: CASSLTGGREPQHF.